These 27 T cell receptor beta chains were sequenced from one sample in a study of Tregs in tolerant kidney transplant recipients. The table came from immunoSEQ multiplex PCR; TCRdb's copy has only in-frame clones and leaves some out. The data hold roughly 250,000 clones, with roughly four fifths observed a single time. Source material: CD4+ T cells from blood. These receptors were taken from a human donor in good health.

V and J are TRBV5-1 and TRBJ1-1; the D gene is possibly TRBD1 (5 bases). Germline V lookup: CDR1 SGHRS, CDR2 YFSETQ. This CDR3 is 16 amino acids long. Trimming cost V 0 bases and J 5 bases, with 17 bases left between them. Here the CDR3 reads CASSLAGPDSRTEAFF. The CDR3 DNA sequence: TGCGCCAGCAGCTTGGCGGGGCCTGACAGCCGAACTGAAGCTTTCTTT.

This clone was observed a few times. The chain couples TRBV9 to TRBJ2-7; TRBD1 matches 9 bases. The CDR3 has 16 amino acids. Trimming at V came to 0 bases and at J to 2 bases, leaving 6 bases not matched to a gene. Germline CDR1 SGDLS, CDR2 YYNGEE. The CDR3 bases are TGTGCCAGCAGCGTAGACCCGGGACAGGGAACCTACGAGCAGTACTTC. Translating it yields CASSVDPGQGTYEQYF. Variable domain in full (rest from reference TRBV9 and TRBJ2-7): DSGVTQTPKHLITATGQRVTLRCSPRSGDLSVYWYQQSLDQGLQFLIQYYNGEERAKGNILERFSAQQFPDLHSELNLSSLELGDSALYFCASSVDPGQGTYEQYFGPGTRLTVT.

This rearrangement joins TRBV19 to TRBJ2-7; possibly TRBD1 or TRBD2 for D (6 bases each). Per the germline V gene, CDR1 is LNHDA and CDR2 is SQIVND (reference sequence). The CDR3 consists of 14 residues. Trimming pared 7 bases from V and 4 bases from J, leaving 17 bases between. The CDR3: CASKGVGGSYEQYF. The CDR3 DNA is TGTGCCAGTAAGGGGGTCGGGGGCAGTTACGAGCAGTACTTC. The whole variable domain, remainder taken from reference TRBV19 and TRBJ2-7, is DGGITQSPKYLFRKEGQNVTLSCEQNLNHDAMYWYRQDPGQGLRLIYYSQIVNDFQKGDIAEGYSVSREKKESFPLTVTSAQKNPTAFYLCASKGVGGSYEQYFGPGTRLTVT.

CDR3 bases: TGTGCCAGCTCACCGGACAGGGGCCTACAGAGCACTGAAGCTTTCTTT. This codes for CASSPDRGLQSTEAFF. The rearrangement joins TRBV18 to TRBJ1-1, with 9 bases that match TRBD1. V lost 3 bases to trimming and J lost 4 bases; unmatched junction nucleotides: 9. The CDR3 contains 16 residues. Germline V gene data show CDR1 as KGHSH and CDR2 as LQKENI.

The rearrangement uses TRBV5-1 and TRBJ2-5; D perhaps matches TRBD2 (6 bases). CDR3 size: 14 residues. The V and J ends lost 0 bases and 5 bases respectively, with 11 bases between them. CDR1 and CDR2 (germline): SGHRS, YFSETQ. The CDR3 bases are TGCGCCAGCAGCTTGGACACGGGGGACGAGACCCAGTACTTC. Its protein product is CASSLDTGDETQYF.

The chain couples TRBV19 to TRBJ2-1, with a possible D match to TRBD2 (5 bases). CDR3 length: 14 residues. V was cut by 7 bases and J by 15 bases, with 25 bases left in between. Germline-derived CDR1 and CDR2 are LNHDA and SQIVND (reference sequence). DNA for the CDR3: TGTGCCAGTACTGGGGAGTTGTACTCATTGAGGCGGTTCTTC. It yields the protein CASTGELYSLRRFF.

V and J are TRBV29-1 and TRBJ2-7; D is uncertain. V shed 0 bases and J shed 6 bases, with 18 bases lying between them. CDR1 and CDR2 (germline): SQVTM, ANQGSEA. The length of the CDR3 is 15 residues. CDR3 in DNA: TGCAGCGTTGAAGATCGGAAGGGTAGGAGTAGCGAGCAGTACTTC. This sequence encodes CSVEDRKGRSSEQYF.

The chain links TRBV4-2 to TRBJ2-7; D is possibly TRBD1 or TRBD2 (6 bases each). Deletions cut 5 bases from V and 0 bases from J, with 17 bases between. The CDR3 is 16 residues long. Germline V gives CDR1 LGHNA, CDR2 YNFKEQ. The CDR3 loop is CASSKGGVDSSYEQYF. CDR3 nucleotides: TGTGCCAGCAGCAAGGGGGGAGTAGACAGCTCCTACGAGCAGTACTTC.

This chain uses TRBV30 with TRBJ1-6, with TRBD1 as a possible D gene (5 bases). This CDR3 spans 14 amino acids. Per germline, CDR1 GTSNPN and CDR2 SVGIG (reference sequence). V was trimmed by 2 bases and J by 10 bases, leaving 15 bases between them. CDR3 coding DNA: TGTGCCTGGAGTCGGGACGTTCTTGGGTCACCCCTCCACTTT. Translating gives CAWSRDVLGSPLHF.

The V call is TRBV18, the J call TRBJ2-7; D might be TRBD1 or TRBD2, each matching 5 bases. Germline V gives CDR1 KGHSH, CDR2 LQKENI. The CDR3 contains 15 residues. Trimming cost V 6 bases and J 6 bases, with 21 bases left between them. CDR3 loop: CASSPVGRVAIEQYF. As DNA, the CDR3 is TGTGCCAGCTCCCCCGTGGGGCGGGTGGCCATCGAGCAGTACTTC.

The rearrangement uses TRBV5-1 and TRBJ1-1, with 7 bases identical to TRBD1. V lost 3 bases and J lost 4; bases outside the gene matches: 6. There are 14 residues in the CDR3. CDR1 and CDR2 from the germline V gene are SGHRS and YFSETQ. In nucleotides, the CDR3 is TGCGCCAGCAGCTGGGGACAGCAGGGCACTGAAGCTTTCTTT. It is translated as CASSWGQQGTEAFF.

This chain connects TRBV6-5 to TRBJ1-5; possible D gene TRBD1, 5 bases. Trimming shortened V by 6 bases and J by 2 bases, and 14 bases separated the two germline ends. The CDR3 totals 15 residues. The V gene's germline CDR1 is MNHEY and CDR2 SVGAGI. The DNA of the CDR3 is TGTGCCAGCAGAAGACAGACCTTTGGCAATCAGCCCCAGCATTTT. Its protein is CASRRQTFGNQPQHF.

This clone came up a few times. The rearrangement joins TRBV2 to TRBJ2-7; D is unresolved. The CDR3 runs 14 residues. Trimming took off 2 bases at V and 0 bases at J, with 8 bases between the two ends. Germline CDR1 SNHLY, CDR2 FYNNEI. CDR3 DNA: TGTGCCAGCAGTGAAACCCGCGCCTCCTACGAGCAGTACTTC. This translates into CASSETRASYEQYF.

This chain links TRBV29-1 with TRBJ2-3; D possibly corresponds to TRBD2 (6 bases). Between the trimmed V and J ends, which lost 6 bases and 5 bases, there was a span of 12 bases. The CDR3 has 12 residues. CDR1 is SQVTM, CDR2 ANQGSEA, per germline. The CDR3 loop reads CSVALGGDTQYF. For the CDR3, the DNA is TGCAGCGTAGCCCTCGGGGGAGATACGCAGTATTTT.

The chain couples TRBV14 to TRBJ2-3, with 13 bases aligning to TRBD2. This CDR3 contains 17 residues. CDR1 and CDR2 from the germline V gene are SGHDN and FVKESK. The V segment lost 3 bases and the J segment 5 bases; nucleotides outside the gene matches: 8. In DNA form, the CDR3 reads TGTGCCAGCAGCCAGAGGACTAGCGGGAGTGGTTTAGATACGCAGTATTTT. Protein product: CASSQRTSGSGLDTQYF.

The CDR3 region has the DNA TGTGCCAGCCGGGGGGGTGGCAATCAGCCCCAGCATTTT. Translated: CASRGGGNQPQHF. The chain combines TRBV4-2 with TRBJ1-5; tentatively, D is TRBD1 (5 bases). The CDR3 totals 13 residues. V lost 8 bases to trimming and J lost 2 bases, with 10 bases between them. The germline CDR1 and CDR2 sequences are LGHNA and YNFKEQ.

The count of this clone is one. The chain links TRBV9 to TRBJ2-5, with 8 bases matching TRBD1. Germline values: CDR1 SGDLS, CDR2 YYNGEE. CDR3 length: 14 amino acids. V was clipped by 4 bases and J by 4 bases; unmatched bases: 6. CDR3 sequence: CASSPRTGTETQYF. The CDR3 DNA follows: TGTGCCAGCAGCCCGCGGACAGGGACAGAGACCCAGTACTTC.

The gene calls are TRBV6-6 and TRBJ1-3; D not resolved. Trimming stripped 0 bases from V and 0 bases from J, with 6 bases between. The CDR3 is 15 residues long. Germline V lookup: CDR1 MNHNY, CDR2 SVGAGI (reference sequence). The CDR3 bases are TGTGCCAGCAGTTACTCGGGCAGCTCTGGAAACACCATATATTTT. It is translated as CASSYSGSSGNTIYF.

The DNA for the CDR3 is TGTGCCAGCAGCGAAATCCGGAATGAGCAGTTCTTC. Its protein is CASSEIRNEQFF. The genes are TRBV11-2 and TRBJ2-1; D not resolved. CDR3 length equals 12 residues. CDR1 and CDR2 (germline): SGHAT, FQNNGV. V lost 5 bases and J lost 7, with 9 bases in between.

This clone was detected a few times. CDR3 in amino acids: CASSLGGSLGTQYF. CDR3 nucleotide sequence: TGTGCCAGCAGCCTGGGGGGCAGCCTAGGGACCCAGTACTTC. This chain joins TRBV5-4 and TRBJ2-5; D is tentatively TRBD1 or TRBD2 (6 bases each). Germline lookup yields CDR1 SGHNT and CDR2 YYREEE (reference sequence). The CDR3 loop spans 14 amino acids. V lost 4 bases and J 7 bases, leaving 17 bases between the germline ends. The full variable domain, completed using reference TRBV5-4 and TRBJ2-5, is ETGVTQSPTHLIKTRGQQVTLRCSSQSGHNTVSWYQQALGQGPQFIFQYYREEENGRGNFPPRFSGLQFPNYSSELNVNALELDDSALYLCASSLGGSLGTQYFGPGTRLLVL.

The chain recombines TRBV5-6 with TRBJ1-1; 7 nucleotides align to TRBD1. In germline, CDR1 is SGHDT, CDR2 YYEEEE. The CDR3 consists of 16 residues. V lost 4 bases to trimming and J lost 0 bases; unmatched junction nucleotides: 9. CDR3 DNA: TGTGCCAGCAGCCCCCGCTTTGACAGGGTGAACACTGAAGCTTTCTTT. Translated: CASSPRFDRVNTEAFF.

V is TRBV15 and J is TRBJ2-2; D ambiguous. This CDR3 has 15 residues. Per germline, CDR1 LNHNV and CDR2 YYDKDF (reference sequence). The V gene lost 5 bases and the J gene lost 1 base, with 11 bases spanning the gap. The CDR3 region is CATSPQIQNTGELFF. CDR3 coding DNA: TGTGCCACCAGCCCTCAAATCCAGAACACCGGGGAGCTGTTTTTT.

CDR3: CASSASTGARGTEAFF. CDR3 in DNA: TGTGCCAGCAGCGCCTCGACAGGGGCCAGAGGCACTGAAGCTTTCTTT. The chain uses TRBV9 and TRBJ1-1; TRBD1 matches at 8 bases. Trimming cost V 3 bases and J 4 bases; bases outside gene matches: 11. This CDR3 is 16 amino acids long. Germline V gene data show CDR1 as SGDLS and CDR2 as YYNGEE.

This sequence joins TRBV5-1 and TRBJ2-7; weak D call: TRBD1 (7 bases). Trimming cost V 0 bases and J 6 bases, with 16 bases left between them. Germline CDR1 SGHRS, CDR2 YFSETQ. This CDR3 is built from 15 residues. CDR3 in DNA: TGCGCCAGCAGCTTGGTCGGCCCCCAGGGGGGCGAGCAGTACTTC. Encoded protein: CASSLVGPQGGEQYF. The variable domain in full, with the rest retrieved from reference TRBV5-1 and TRBJ2-7, is KAGVTQTPRYLIKTRGQQVTLSCSPISGHRSVSWYQQTPGQGLQFLFEYFSETQRNKGNFPGRFSGRQFSNSRSEMNVSTLELGDSALYLCASSLVGPQGGEQYFGPGTRLTVT.

CDR3 protein: CASSPTGWDSPLHF. CDR3 DNA sequence: TGTGCCAGCTCGCCGACAGGGTGGGATTCACCCCTCCACTTT. The chain has TRBV18 and TRBJ1-6, with 7 positions matching TRBD1. The V gene's germline CDR1 is KGHSH and CDR2 LQKENI. The CDR3 extends over 14 amino acids. V lost 6 bases, J lost 8 bases, and 7 bases stayed unmatched.

J is TRBJ1-2 and V is TRBV29-1; D call uncertain. With 6 bases removed from V and 3 bases from J, the gap between germline ends came to 11 bases. Germline V CDR1 and CDR2: SQVTM, ANQGSEA. The CDR3 sequence is 12 residues long. The CDR3 nucleotides read TGCAGCGTGAGGGCAGACGACTATGGCTACACCTTC. This sequence encodes CSVRADDYGYTF.

A single count supports this clone. V and J are TRBV18 and TRBJ1-4; no reliable D call. The CDR3 runs to 14 residues. V was trimmed by 6 bases and J by 1 base, leaving 9 bases between them. Germline CDR1 reads KGHSH; CDR2 reads LQKENI. The CDR3 region is CASSPSQTNEKLFF. As DNA, the CDR3 is TGTGCCAGCTCCCCGAGCCAAACTAATGAAAAACTGTTTTTT.